A selection of T cell receptor beta chains follows, all from one sample in a study of Graves' ophthalmopathy and Graves' hyperthyroidism. TCRdb recomputed calls from the multiplex PCR reads with MiXCR, one row per CDR3 protein. The sample contains about 390,000 distinct CDR3 sequences, about a sixth of which appear only once. The sequencing input was peripheral blood. These receptors came from an adult woman with stable Graves' hyperthyroidism. Both conserved end residues are part of each CDR3. A D gene is named only where the DNA matches it firmly. Part of the rows lack a size; the others show once, few, many or a class for expanded clones.

CASSLLWREMNTGELFF,TGTGCCAGCAGTTTGTTATGGCGGGAGATGAACACCGGGGAGCTGTTTTTT,many,TRBJ2-2,TRBD2,TRBV28
CSVGGARTGPYEQYF,TGCAGCGTCGGCGGGGCCAGGACAGGGCCCTACGAGCAGTACTTC,few,TRBJ2-7,TRBD1,TRBV29-1
CATSRAGLEKTQYF,TGTGCCACCAGCAGGGCGGGACTAGAGAAGACCCAGTACTTC,many,TRBJ2-5,TRBD2,TRBV15
CASTPGGNTEAFF,TGTGCCAGCACCCCAGGGGGGAACACTGAAGCTTTCTTT,.,TRBJ1-1,TRBD1,TRBV12-3/TRBV12-4
CASSYSTVGEVETQYF,TGTGCCAGCAGTTACTCGACGGTGGGCGAAGTGGAGACCCAGTACTTC,many,TRBJ2-5,.,TRBV6-5
CATSSGTSDTANTGELFF,TGTGCCACGAGCAGTGGGACTAGCGATACCGCGAACACCGGGGAGCTGTTTTTT,.,TRBJ2-2,TRBD2,TRBV15
CASSSGQGSHEQYF,TGTGCCAGCAGCTCTGGACAGGGGTCCCACGAGCAGTACTTC,many,TRBJ2-7,TRBD1,TRBV11-2
CASSSRTGVIEETQYF,TGCGCCAGCAGCTCCCGGACAGGGGTCATAGAAGAGACCCAGTACTTC,.,TRBJ2-5,TRBD1,TRBV5-1
CASSRDQGQETQYF,TGTGCCAGCAGCCGAGACCAGGGGCAAGAGACCCAGTACTTC,few,TRBJ2-5,.,TRBV7-2
CASSNSEARATEAFF,TGTGCCAGTAGTAATTCTGAGGCCAGGGCCACTGAAGCTTTCTTT,many,TRBJ1-1,.,TRBV19
CASSTSGENTGELFF,TGTGCCAGCAGTACCTCAGGGGAGAACACCGGGGAGCTGTTTTTT,many,TRBJ2-2,.,TRBV6-5
CASSMATVKQYF,TGTGCCAGCAGTATGGCGACAGTTAAGCAGTACTTC,many,TRBJ2-7,.,TRBV28
CASSLADLETQYF,TGTGCCAGCAGCTTGGCCGATTTGGAGACCCAGTACTTC,many,TRBJ2-5,.,TRBV5-5
CSARVSPGVPQHF,TGCAGTGCTAGAGTGTCACCAGGGGTGCCCCAGCATTTT,.,TRBJ1-5,.,TRBV20-1
CATSDSGQPQHF,TGTGCCACCAGTGATTCTGGTCAGCCCCAGCATTTT,many,TRBJ1-5,.,TRBV24-1
CATSTDRGGAISGYTF,TGTGCCACCAGCACAGACCGAGGGGGCGCGATAAGTGGCTACACCTTC,many,TRBJ1-2,TRBD1,TRBV15
CASSSRTAMNTEAFF,TGTGCCAGCAGTTCTCGGACGGCCATGAACACTGAAGCTTTCTTT,many,TRBJ1-1,.,TRBV12-3/TRBV12-4
CASSREGTFTSYEQYF,TGTGCCAGCAGCAGAGAGGGGACCTTTACCTCCTACGAGCAGTACTTC,many,TRBJ2-7,.,TRBV7-2
CAWRGRGEETQYF,TGTGCCTGGAGGGGAAGGGGGGAAGAGACCCAGTACTTC,.,TRBJ2-5,.,TRBV30
CASRGTDLYGYTF,TGTGCCAGCAGGGGGACAGACCTCTATGGCTACACCTTC,many,TRBJ1-2,TRBD1,TRBV2
CASSSRQGRREQYF,TGTGCCAGCAGTTCCCGACAGGGTAGACGGGAGCAGTACTTC,.,TRBJ2-7,TRBD1,TRBV12-3/TRBV12-4
CATQTPGYRGQDYGYTF,TGTGCCACCCAGACCCCGGGTTACAGGGGGCAGGACTATGGCTACACCTTC,many,TRBJ1-2,TRBD1,TRBV10-3
CASSSETGLDGYTF,TGTGCCAGCAGTTCCGAGACAGGCCTGGATGGCTACACCTTC,.,TRBJ1-2,.,TRBV12-3/TRBV12-4
CSVVSDRDQPQHF,TGCAGCGTTGTGTCGGATCGCGATCAGCCCCAGCATTTT,.,TRBJ1-5,.,TRBV29-1
CASSGYEQYF,TGTGCCAGCAGTGGCTACGAGCAGTACTTC,many,TRBJ2-7,.,TRBV2
CASSLSLASYNEQFF,TGTGCCAGCAGTTTGTCGCTAGCCTCCTACAATGAGCAGTTCTTC,many,TRBJ2-1,.,TRBV12-3/TRBV12-4
CASSEGQAFF,TGTGCCAGCAGTGAAGGACAAGCTTTCTTT,many,TRBJ1-1,.,TRBV6-1
CSARPTLSGELFF,TGCAGTGCTAGACCGACTCTTTCCGGGGAGCTGTTTTTT,many,TRBJ2-2,.,TRBV20-1
CASSDSIGLQETQYF,TGTGCCAGCAGTGATTCAATCGGACTACAAGAGACCCAGTACTTC,.,TRBJ2-5,.,TRBV6-1
CASSSDTLEPQHF,TGTGCCAGCAGCTCGGACACGCTAGAGCCCCAGCATTTT,many,TRBJ1-5,.,TRBV28
CASTPWGSHSNQPQHF,TGTGCCAGCACCCCATGGGGTTCGCATAGCAATCAGCCCCAGCATTTT,.,TRBJ1-5,.,TRBV6-1
CASSQDLTPRGYTF,TGTGCCAGCAGCCAAGATTTGACTCCCCGGGGCTACACCTTC,.,TRBJ1-2,.,TRBV3-1
CASSLVALTANYGYTF,TGCGCCAGCAGCTTGGTCGCCCTTACTGCTAACTATGGCTACACCTTC,.,TRBJ1-2,.,TRBV5-1
CASTRDPKEQYF,TGTGCCAGCACCCGGGACCCAAAGGAGCAGTACTTC,.,TRBJ2-7,.,TRBV12-3/TRBV12-4
CASSSRFPNTEAFF,TGTGCCAGCAGTTCACGGTTCCCGAACACTGAAGCTTTCTTT,.,TRBJ1-1,.,TRBV28